The clone carrying this TCR beta chain has ten or more counts. This entry comes from a study of T cells after yellow fever vaccination. TCRdb reanalysed the 5' RACE reads using MiXCR and keeps one entry per CDR3 protein. There are 250,000 to 400,000 distinct CDR3 sequences in the sample; about 4.5% occur only once, and roughly a fifth lies in the top ten. Germline trimming cut 1 base from V and 7 bases from J; bases unmatched to any gene: 2. Germline CDR1 and CDR2: ENHRY and SYGVKD. CDR3 length: 14 amino acids. The J gene is TRBJ2-1, the V gene TRBV10-3, with 9 bases lining up with TRBD1. The input for sequencing was PBMCs, taken 15 days after the yellow fever booster vaccination. The TCR sequence derives from a man aged 18 to 29 who received the YFV17D yellow fever vaccine. CDR3 nucleotides: TGTGCCATCAGTGAGTGGGACAGGGAGAATGAGCAGTTCTTC. Translated, it gives CAISEWDRENEQFF.